This T cell receptor beta chain was identified in a study of naive and memory T cell subsets. Whole-study results and caveats: Potentially, T cell activation and differentiation skew this RNA-based measurement.

V dropped 5 bases and J dropped 13; count of bases not matched to a gene: 10. The CDR3 spans 13 residues. For this clonotype: Its antigen is as yet unknown.

The SP2 primer and nested alpha and beta constant region primers amplified ligated cDNA in four rounds. Blood and skin TCR RNA was reverse transcribed with alpha and beta constant primers. MiXCR, run by TCRdb on the 5' RACE reads, gives a single entry per CDR3 protein. The sample includes 25,000 to 35,000 distinct CDR3 sequences, 16% seen only once; the top ten take roughly 2.5%. A UMI-containing oligonucleotide was joined by 3' ligation to the TCR cDNA template. Adult healthy volunteers gave 2.5 ml peripheral blood for whole-blood RNA. Reverse transcription used DNase-treated unsorted total RNA, aiming for roughly 1 to 1,100 ng.

The rearrangement joins TRBV12-3 or TRBV12-4 to TRBJ2-1, with 8 bases identical to TRBD2. This clonotype was obtained from a female donor in good health. The CDR3 sequence is CASSVSGGAVQFF. CDR3 sequence (DNA): TGTGCCAGCAGTGTTTCCGGGGGGGCAGTTCAGTTCTTC.